This note documents a single T cell receptor beta chain sequence. The data were obtained in a study of blood T cell repertoires in COVID-19. In assigning cohorts, the study relied on participant-reported clinical history. Methods used by the authors: From reference gene primer amplification, estimates of nucleated cell counts were derived. The table came from immunoSEQ multiplex PCR; TCRdb's copy has only in-frame clones and leaves some out. V and J calls and clone size are copied from that table; D and trimming were computed from the DNA. The table has under 200,000 clones, 82% seen once; the top ten hold roughly 18%. This CDR3 comprises 15 residues. J lost 6 bases, V lost 5 bases, and 12 bases had no gene match. The V gene's germline CDR1 is MDHEN and CDR2 SYDVKM.

The V and J genes are TRBV28 and TRBJ1-2, with 7 nucleotides matching TRBD1. Sequences were obtained from PBMCs or T cells enriched from blood (not recorded which). The TCR comes from a man aged 55 to 70 who had recovered from COVID-19. As DNA, the CDR3 is TGTGCCAGCAGTATGGCCGTGACAGGGATAAATGGCTACACCTTC. Its protein is CASSMAVTGINGYTF.